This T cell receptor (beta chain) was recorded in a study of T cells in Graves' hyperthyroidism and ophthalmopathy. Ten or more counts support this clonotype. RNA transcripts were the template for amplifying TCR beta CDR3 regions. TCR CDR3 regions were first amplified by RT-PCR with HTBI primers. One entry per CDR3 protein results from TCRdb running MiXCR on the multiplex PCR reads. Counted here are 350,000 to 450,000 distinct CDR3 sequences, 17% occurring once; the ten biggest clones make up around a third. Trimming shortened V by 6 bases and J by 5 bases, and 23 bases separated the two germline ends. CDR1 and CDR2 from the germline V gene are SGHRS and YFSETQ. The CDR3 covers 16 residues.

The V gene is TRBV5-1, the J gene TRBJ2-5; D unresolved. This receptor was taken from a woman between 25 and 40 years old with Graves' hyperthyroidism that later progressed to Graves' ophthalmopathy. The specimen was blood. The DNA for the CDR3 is TGCGCCAGCACCTTCCGGTCCGCCGCGGCGTGGGAGACCCAGTACTTC. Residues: CASTFRSAAAWETQYF.